The clone carrying this TCR beta chain was seen a few times. Its antigen remains unidentified. MiXCR was run by TCRdb on the RACE reads, yielding one entry per CDR3 protein. The sample lists 300,000 to 400,000 distinct CDR3 sequences, 4.5% to 5.5% seen once, with just over 2.5% in the top ten. The data were obtained in a study of human T cells and chemical hapten exposure. Study-wide results and caveats: Healthy people's immune response may differ from that of the donors, who had alopecia.

This sample's time point: pre-sensitization, week 0. The treatment is: therapeutic diphenylcyclopropenone sensitization with weekly scalp DPC. CDR3 length: 16 residues. CDR1 is WSHSY and CDR2 is SAAADI in the germline V gene. Trimming stripped 5 bases from V and 0 bases from J, with 16 bases between. The V call is TRBV10-2, the J call TRBJ1-1; D gene uncertain. The clonotype originates from a woman aged 50 to 65 with alopecia areata. Some clones in this sample may be carry-over from other donors' samples. Specimen: whole blood, collected in connection with sensitization to the hapten diphenylcyclopropenone (DPC). The CDR3 DNA follows: TGCGCCAGCAGTTCGACCTGGACGGGAATGAACACTGAAGCTTTCTTT. This gives the protein CASSSTWTGMNTEAFF.